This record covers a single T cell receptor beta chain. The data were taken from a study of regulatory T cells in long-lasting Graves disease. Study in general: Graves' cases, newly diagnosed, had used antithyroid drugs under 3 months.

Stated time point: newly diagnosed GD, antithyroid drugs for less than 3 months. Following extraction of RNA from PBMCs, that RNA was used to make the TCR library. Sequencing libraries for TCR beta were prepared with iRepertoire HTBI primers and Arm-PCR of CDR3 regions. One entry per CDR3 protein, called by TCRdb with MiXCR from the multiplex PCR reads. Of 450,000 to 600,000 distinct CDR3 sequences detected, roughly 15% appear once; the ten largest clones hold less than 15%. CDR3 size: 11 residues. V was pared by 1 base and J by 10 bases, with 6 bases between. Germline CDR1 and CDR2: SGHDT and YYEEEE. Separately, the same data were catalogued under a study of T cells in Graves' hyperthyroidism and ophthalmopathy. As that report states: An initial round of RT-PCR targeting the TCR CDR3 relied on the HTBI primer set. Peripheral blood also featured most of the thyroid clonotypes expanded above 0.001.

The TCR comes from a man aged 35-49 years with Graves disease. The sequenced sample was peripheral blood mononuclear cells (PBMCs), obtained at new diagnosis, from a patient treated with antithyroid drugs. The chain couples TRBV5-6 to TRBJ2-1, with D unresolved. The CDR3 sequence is CASSLKWEQFF. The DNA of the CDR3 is TGTGCCAGCAGCTTGAAGTGGGAGCAGTTCTTC.